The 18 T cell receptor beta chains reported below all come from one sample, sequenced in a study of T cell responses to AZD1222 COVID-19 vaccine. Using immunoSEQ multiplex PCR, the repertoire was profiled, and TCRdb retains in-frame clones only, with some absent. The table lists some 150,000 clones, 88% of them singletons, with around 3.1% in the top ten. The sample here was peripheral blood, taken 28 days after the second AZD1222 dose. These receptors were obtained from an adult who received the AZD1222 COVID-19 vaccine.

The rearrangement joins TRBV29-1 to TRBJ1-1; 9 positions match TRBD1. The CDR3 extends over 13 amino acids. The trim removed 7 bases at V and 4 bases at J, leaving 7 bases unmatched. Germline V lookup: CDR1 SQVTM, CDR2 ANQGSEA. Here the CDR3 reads CSGQGEVFTEAFF. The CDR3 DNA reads TGCAGCGGACAGGGGGAGGTGTTCACTGAAGCTTTCTTT.

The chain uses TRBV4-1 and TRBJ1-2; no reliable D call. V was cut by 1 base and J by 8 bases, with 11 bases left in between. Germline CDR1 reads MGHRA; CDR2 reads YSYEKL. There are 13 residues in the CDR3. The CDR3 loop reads CASSQARARGYTF. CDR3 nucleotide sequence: TGCGCCAGCAGCCAAGCGAGAGCAAGGGGCTACACCTTC.

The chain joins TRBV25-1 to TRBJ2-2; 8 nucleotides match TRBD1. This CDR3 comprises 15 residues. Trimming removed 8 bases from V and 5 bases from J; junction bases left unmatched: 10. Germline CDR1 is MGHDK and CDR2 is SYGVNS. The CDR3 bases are TGTGCCAGCTTAAGACAGGGGTTCGGGACCGGGGAGCTGTTTTTT. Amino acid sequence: CASLRQGFGTGELFF.

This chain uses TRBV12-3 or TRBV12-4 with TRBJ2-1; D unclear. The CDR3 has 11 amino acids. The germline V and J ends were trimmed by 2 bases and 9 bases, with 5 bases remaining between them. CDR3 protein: CASSLYGEQFF. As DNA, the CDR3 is TGTGCCAGCAGTTTATATGGTGAGCAGTTCTTC.

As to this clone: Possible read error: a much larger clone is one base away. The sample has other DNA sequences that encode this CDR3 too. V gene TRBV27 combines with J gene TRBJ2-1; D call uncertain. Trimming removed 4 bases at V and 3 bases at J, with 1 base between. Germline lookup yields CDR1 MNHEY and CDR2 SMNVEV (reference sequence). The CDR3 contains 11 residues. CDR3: CASSYYNEQFF. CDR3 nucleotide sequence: TGTGCCAGCAGTTACTACAATGAGCAGTTCTTC.

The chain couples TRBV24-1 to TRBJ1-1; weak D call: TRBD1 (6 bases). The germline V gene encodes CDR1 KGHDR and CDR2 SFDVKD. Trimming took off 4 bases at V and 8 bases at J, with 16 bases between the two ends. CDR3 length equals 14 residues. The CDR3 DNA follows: TGTGCCACCAGTGACCCCACGAGACAGGCCGAAGCTTTCTTT. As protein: CATSDPTRQAEAFF.

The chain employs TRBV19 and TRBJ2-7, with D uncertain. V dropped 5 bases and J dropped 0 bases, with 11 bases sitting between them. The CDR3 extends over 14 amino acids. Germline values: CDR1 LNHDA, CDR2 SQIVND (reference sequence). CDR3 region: CASSGHAVSYEQYF. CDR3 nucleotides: TGTGCCAGTAGTGGCCATGCCGTCTCCTACGAGCAGTACTTC.

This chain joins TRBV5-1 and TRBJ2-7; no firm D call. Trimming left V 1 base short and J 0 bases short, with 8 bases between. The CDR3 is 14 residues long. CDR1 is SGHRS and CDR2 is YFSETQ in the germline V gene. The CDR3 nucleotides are TGCGCCAGCAGCTTGACTACGCCCTCCTACGAGCAGTACTTC. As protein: CASSLTTPSYEQYF.

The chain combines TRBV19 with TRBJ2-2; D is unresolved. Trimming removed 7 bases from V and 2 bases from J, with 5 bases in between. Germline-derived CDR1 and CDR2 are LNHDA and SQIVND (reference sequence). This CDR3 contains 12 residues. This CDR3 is CASNPNTGELFF. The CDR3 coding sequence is TGTGCCAGTAATCCCAACACCGGGGAGCTGTTTTTT.

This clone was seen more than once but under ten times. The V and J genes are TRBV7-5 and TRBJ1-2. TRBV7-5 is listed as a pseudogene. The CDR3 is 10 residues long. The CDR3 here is CARSLYGYTF. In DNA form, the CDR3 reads TGTGCCAGAAGCTTATATGGCTACACCTTC.

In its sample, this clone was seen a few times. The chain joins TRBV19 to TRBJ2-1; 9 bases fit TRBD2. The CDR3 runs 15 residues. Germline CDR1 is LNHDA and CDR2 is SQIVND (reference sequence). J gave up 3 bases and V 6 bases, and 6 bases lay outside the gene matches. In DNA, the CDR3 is TGTGCCAGTAGCCGTCTAGCGGGACGCTACAATGAGCAGTTCTTC. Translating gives CASSRLAGRYNEQFF. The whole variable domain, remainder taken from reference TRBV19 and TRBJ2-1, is DGGITQSPKYLFRKEGQNVTLSCEQNLNHDAMYWYRQDPGQGLRLIYYSQIVNDFQKGDIAEGYSVSREKKESFPLTVTSAQKNPTAFYLCASSRLAGRYNEQFFGPGTRLTVL.

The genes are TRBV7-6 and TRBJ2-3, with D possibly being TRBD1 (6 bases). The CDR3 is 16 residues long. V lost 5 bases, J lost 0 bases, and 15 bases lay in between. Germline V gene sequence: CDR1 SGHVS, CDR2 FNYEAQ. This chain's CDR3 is CASSQGTVASTDTQYF. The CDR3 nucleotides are TGTGCCAGCAGCCAGGGGACGGTGGCTAGCACAGATACGCAGTATTTT.

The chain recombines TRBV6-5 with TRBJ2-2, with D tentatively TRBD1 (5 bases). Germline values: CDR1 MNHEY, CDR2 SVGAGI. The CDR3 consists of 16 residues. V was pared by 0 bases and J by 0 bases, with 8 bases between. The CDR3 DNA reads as TGTGCCAGCAGTTACTCGACAGCTACGAACACCGGGGAGCTGTTTTTT. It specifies CASSYSTATNTGELFF.

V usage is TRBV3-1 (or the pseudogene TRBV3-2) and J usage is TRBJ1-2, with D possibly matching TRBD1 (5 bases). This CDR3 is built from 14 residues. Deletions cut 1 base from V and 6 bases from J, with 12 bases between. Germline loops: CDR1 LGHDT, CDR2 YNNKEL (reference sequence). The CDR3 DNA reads TGTGCCAGCAGCCAAGCGGCAGGGTTAAATGGCTACACCTTC. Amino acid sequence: CASSQAAGLNGYTF.

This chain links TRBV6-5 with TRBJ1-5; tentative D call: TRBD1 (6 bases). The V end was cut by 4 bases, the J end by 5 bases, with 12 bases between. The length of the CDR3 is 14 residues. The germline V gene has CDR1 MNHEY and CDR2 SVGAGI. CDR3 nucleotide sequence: TGTGCCAGCAGTTCATTGACAGGCCATCAGCCCCAGCATTTT. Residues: CASSSLTGHQPQHF.

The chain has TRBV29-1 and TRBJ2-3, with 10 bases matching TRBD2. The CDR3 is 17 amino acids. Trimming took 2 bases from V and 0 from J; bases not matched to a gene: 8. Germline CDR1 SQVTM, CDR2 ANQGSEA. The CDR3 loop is CSVENPAGGSSTDTQYF. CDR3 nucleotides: TGCAGCGTTGAAAATCCAGCGGGAGGGTCTAGCACAGATACGCAGTATTTT.

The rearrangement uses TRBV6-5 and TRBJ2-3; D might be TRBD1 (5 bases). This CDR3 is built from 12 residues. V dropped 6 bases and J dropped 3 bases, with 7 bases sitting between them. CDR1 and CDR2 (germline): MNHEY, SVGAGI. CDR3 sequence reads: CASRGVTDTQYF. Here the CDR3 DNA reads TGTGCCAGCAGAGGGGTGACAGATACGCAGTATTTT.

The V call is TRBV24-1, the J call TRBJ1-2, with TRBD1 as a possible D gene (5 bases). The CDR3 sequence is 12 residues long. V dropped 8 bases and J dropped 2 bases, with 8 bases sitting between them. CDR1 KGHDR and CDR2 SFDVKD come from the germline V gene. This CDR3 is CATMDTNYGYTF. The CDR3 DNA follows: TGTGCCACCATGGACACAAACTATGGCTACACCTTC.